This T cell receptor (beta chain) appears in the sequencing data of a study of tumor-infiltrating lymphocytes in primary liver carcinoma. Taking 20-30 mg of unsorted bulk tissue, the authors co-extracted RNA and DNA. The length of the CDR3 is 22 residues. Germline V gene sequence: CDR1 MDHEN, CDR2 SYDVKM. Between the trimmed V and J ends, which lost 5 bases and 11 bases, there was a span of 43 bases. Reverse transcription of 450 to 500 ng total RNA with a constant-region primer produced TCR beta cDNA. Modified slightly, ARM-PCR produced TCR beta libraries over three nested multiplex PCR rounds. For roughly 10 cycles apiece, the opening two PCR rounds ran with TRBV1-TRBV30 forward primers and a C-beta reverse primer. Each CDR3 protein gets one entry after TCRdb re-called the multiplex PCR reads with MiXCR. The data hold about 54,000 distinct CDR3 sequences, with around three quarters observed a single time.

The sample taken for sequencing was liver tumor tissue from sampling region 2. The subset was: tumor region T2, inferior pole. The receptor comes from a man in his forties with primary liver carcinoma and hepatitis B virus infection. The genes are TRBV28 and TRBJ2-1, with D possibly TRBD2 on 6 matching bases. CDR3 protein: CASSPGTGGIYLPGVPPNKQFF. The CDR3 bases are TGTGCCAGCAGTCCAGGGACTGGCGGGATATACCTACCCGGCGTGCCCCCGAATAAGCAGTTCTTC. Full variable domain (missing parts from reference TRBV28 and TRBJ2-1): DVKVTQSSRYLVKRTGEKVFLECVQDMDHENMFWYRQDPGLGLRLIYFSYDVKMKEKGDIPEGYSVSREKKERFSLILESASTNQTSMYLCASSPGTGGIYLPGVPPNKQFFGPGTRLTVL.